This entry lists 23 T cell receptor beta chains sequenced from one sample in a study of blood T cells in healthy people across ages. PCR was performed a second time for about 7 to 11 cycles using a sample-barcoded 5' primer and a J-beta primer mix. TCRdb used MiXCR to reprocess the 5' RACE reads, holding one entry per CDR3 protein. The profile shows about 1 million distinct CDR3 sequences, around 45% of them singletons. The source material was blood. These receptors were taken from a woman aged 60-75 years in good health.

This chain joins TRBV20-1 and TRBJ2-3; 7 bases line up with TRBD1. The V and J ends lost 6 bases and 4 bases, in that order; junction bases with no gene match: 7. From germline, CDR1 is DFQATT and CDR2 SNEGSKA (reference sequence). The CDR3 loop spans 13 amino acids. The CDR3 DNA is TGCAGTGCCGTGGACAGGATATCAGATACGCAGTATTTT. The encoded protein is CSAVDRISDTQYF.

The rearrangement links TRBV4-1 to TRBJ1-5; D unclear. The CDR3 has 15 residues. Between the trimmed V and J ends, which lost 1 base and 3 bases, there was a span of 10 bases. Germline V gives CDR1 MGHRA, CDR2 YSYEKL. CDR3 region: CASSQGQFNNQPQHF. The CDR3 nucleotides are TGCGCCAGCAGCCAAGGCCAGTTCAACAATCAGCCCCAGCATTTT.

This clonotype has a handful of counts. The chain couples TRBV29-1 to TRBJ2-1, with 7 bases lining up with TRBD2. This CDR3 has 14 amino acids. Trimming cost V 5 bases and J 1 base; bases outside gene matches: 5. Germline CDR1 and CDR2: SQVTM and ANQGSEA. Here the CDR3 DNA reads TGCAGCGTTTACGGGGGGATATCCTACAATGAGCAGTTCTTC. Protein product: CSVYGGISYNEQFF.

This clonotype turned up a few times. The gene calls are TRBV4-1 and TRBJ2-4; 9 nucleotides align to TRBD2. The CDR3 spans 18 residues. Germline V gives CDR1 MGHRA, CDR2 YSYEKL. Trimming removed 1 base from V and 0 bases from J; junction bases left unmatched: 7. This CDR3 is CASSQVASGTIAKNIQYF. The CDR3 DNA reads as TGCGCCAGCAGCCAAGTAGCTAGCGGGACTATAGCCAAAAACATTCAGTACTTC.

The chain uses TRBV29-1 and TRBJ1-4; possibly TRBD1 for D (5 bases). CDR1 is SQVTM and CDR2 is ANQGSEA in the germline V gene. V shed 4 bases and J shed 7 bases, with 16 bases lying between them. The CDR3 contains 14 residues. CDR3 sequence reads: CSVVFGDGVEKLFF. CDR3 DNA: TGCAGCGTTGTATTCGGGGACGGAGTTGAAAAACTGTTTTTT. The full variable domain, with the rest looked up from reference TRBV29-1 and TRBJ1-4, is SAVISQKPSRDICQRGTSLTIQCQVDSQVTMMFWYRQQPGQSLTLIATANQGSEATYESGFVIDKFPISRPNLTFSTLTVSNMSPEDSSIYLCSVVFGDGVEKLFFGSGTQLSVL.

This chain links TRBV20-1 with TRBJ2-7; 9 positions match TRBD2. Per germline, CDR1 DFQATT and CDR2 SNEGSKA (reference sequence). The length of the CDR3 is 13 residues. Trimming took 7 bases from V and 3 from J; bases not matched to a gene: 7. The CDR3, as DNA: TGCAGTGGCGGTGGTAGCGGGAGCTACGAGCAGTACTTC. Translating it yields CSGGGSGSYEQYF.

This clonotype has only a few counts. CDR3 region: CASSPPDVPYGYTF. The CDR3 region has the DNA TGTGCCAGCTCACCACCGGACGTACCCTATGGCTACACCTTC. The chain has TRBV18 and TRBJ1-2; no definite D call. The CDR3 contains 14 residues. The V and J ends lost 0 bases and 4 bases respectively, with 9 bases between them. Germline V lookup: CDR1 KGHSH, CDR2 LQKENI.

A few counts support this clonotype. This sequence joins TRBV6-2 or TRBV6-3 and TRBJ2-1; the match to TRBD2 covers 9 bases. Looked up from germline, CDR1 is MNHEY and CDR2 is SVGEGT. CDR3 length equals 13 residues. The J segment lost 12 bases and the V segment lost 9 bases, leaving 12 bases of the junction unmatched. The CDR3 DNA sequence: TGTGCCAGTCAACCGGGACTAGCTATAGGGCAGTTCTTC. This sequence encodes CASQPGLAIGQFF.

CDR3 sequence reads: CASSFNRWTKNIQYF. Here the CDR3 DNA reads TGTGCCAGCAGCTTTAACAGATGGACCAAAAACATTCAGTACTTC. The chain links TRBV5-5 to TRBJ2-4, with unresolved D. Trimming cost V 2 bases and J 2 bases, with 11 bases left between them. The germline V gene has CDR1 SGHKS and CDR2 YYEKEE (reference sequence). This CDR3 is built from 15 residues.

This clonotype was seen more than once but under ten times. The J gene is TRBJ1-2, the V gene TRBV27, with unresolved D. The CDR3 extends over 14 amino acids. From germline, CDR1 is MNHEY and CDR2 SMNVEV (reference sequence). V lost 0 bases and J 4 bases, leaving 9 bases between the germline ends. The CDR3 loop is CASSLSVAGYGYTF. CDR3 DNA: TGTGCCAGCAGTTTATCGGTGGCTGGCTATGGCTACACCTTC.

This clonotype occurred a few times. This chain's CDR3 is CSANLRQGIYGYTF. The CDR3 nucleotides are TGCAGTGCCAATCTAAGACAGGGGATCTATGGCTACACCTTC. V is TRBV20-1 and J is TRBJ1-2, with 8 bases lining up with TRBD1. There are 14 residues in the CDR3. Germline CDR1 and CDR2: DFQATT and SNEGSKA (reference sequence). V trimming: 6 bases; J trimming: 4 bases; junction bases outside the gene matches: 10.

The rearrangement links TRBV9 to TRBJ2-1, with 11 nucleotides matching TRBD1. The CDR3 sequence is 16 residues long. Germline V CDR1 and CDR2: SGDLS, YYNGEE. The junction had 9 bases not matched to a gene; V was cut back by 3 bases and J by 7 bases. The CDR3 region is CASSAPGQGGWNEQFF. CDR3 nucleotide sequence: TGTGCCAGCAGCGCCCCGGGACAGGGGGGTTGGAATGAGCAGTTCTTC.

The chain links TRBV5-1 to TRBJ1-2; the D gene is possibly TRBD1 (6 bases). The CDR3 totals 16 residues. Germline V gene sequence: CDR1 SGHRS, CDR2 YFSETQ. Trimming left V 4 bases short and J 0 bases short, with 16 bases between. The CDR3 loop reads CASSPRGAKSNYGYTF. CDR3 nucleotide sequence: TGCGCCAGCAGCCCGAGGGGGGCGAAGTCTAACTATGGCTACACCTTC.

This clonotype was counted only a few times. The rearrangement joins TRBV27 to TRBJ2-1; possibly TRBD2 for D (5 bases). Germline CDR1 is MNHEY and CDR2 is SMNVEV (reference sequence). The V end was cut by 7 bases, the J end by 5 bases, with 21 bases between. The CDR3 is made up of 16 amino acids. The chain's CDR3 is CASIGENFHKNNEQFF. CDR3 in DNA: TGTGCCAGCATCGGGGAGAACTTTCACAAAAACAATGAGCAGTTCTTC.

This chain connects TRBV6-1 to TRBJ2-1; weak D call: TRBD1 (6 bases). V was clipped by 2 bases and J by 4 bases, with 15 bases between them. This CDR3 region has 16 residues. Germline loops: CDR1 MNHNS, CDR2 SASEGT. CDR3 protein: CASSEWAGASYNEQFF. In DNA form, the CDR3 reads TGTGCCAGCAGTGAATGGGCAGGGGCGAGTTACAATGAGCAGTTCTTC.

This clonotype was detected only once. CDR3 sequence: CASSLRWLAGVNEQFF. CDR3 bases: TGTGCCAGCAGTTTAAGGTGGCTAGCGGGAGTGAATGAGCAGTTCTTC. The rearrangement joins TRBV12-3 or TRBV12-4 to TRBJ2-1, with TRBD2 matching over 10 bases. With V trimmed by 2 bases and J by 7 bases, 8 bases remained unmatched. The CDR3 length is 16 residues.

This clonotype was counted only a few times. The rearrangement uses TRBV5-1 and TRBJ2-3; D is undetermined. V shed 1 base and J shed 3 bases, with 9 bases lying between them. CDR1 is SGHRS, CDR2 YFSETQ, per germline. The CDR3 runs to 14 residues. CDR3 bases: TGCGCCAGCAGCTTGTCGGATGGAACAGATACGCAGTATTTT. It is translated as CASSLSDGTDTQYF.

The CDR3: CASSLAGTQKETQYF. The CDR3 DNA follows: TGCGCCAGCAGCTTGGCCGGGACTCAGAAAGAGACCCAGTACTTC. V is TRBV5-1 and J is TRBJ2-5; a weak D match, TRBD2 (6 bases). CDR1 and CDR2 from the germline V gene are SGHRS and YFSETQ. The V gene lost 0 bases and the J gene lost 3 bases, with 12 bases spanning the gap. This CDR3 is built from 15 residues.

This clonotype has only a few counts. The CDR3 region has the DNA TGTGCCAGCAGCGGGGAAGGACTAGCGGGAGATCGAACAGATACGCAGTATTTT. This translates into CASSGEGLAGDRTDTQYF. The gene calls are TRBV5-6 and TRBJ2-3; 13 positions agree with TRBD2. V shed 4 bases and J 3 bases; nucleotides not matched to a gene: 11. Germline V lookup: CDR1 SGHDT, CDR2 YYEEEE. The length of the CDR3 is 18 residues.

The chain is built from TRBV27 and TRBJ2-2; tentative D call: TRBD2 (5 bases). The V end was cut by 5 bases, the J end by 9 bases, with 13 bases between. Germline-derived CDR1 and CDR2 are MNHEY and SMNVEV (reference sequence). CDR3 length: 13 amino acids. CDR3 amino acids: CASSTRAGRELFF. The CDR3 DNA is TGTGCCAGCAGTACCCGGGCCGGGAGGGAGCTGTTTTTT.

Here the CDR3 DNA reads TGTGCCAGCAGCCAATTGACGTACGGCTACACCTTC. Translation gives CASSQLTYGYTF. The V gene is TRBV3-1, the J gene TRBJ1-2; no firm D call. The CDR3 spans 12 residues. Trimming took 2 bases from V and 8 from J, leaving 9 bases between them. From germline, CDR1 is LGHDT and CDR2 YNNKEL (reference sequence).

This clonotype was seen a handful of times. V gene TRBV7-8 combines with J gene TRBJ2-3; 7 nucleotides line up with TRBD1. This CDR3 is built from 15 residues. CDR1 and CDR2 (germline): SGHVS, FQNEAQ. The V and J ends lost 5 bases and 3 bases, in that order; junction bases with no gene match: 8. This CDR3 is CASSLRGQITDTQYF. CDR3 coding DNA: TGTGCCAGCAGCCTCCGGGGACAGATAACAGATACGCAGTATTTT. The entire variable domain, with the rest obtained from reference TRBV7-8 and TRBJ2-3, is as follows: GAGVSQSPRYKVAKRGQDVALRCDPISGHVSLFWYQQALGQGPEFLTYFQNEAQLDKSGLPSDRFFAERPEGSVSTLKIQRTQQEDSAVYLCASSLRGQITDTQYFGPGTRLTVL.

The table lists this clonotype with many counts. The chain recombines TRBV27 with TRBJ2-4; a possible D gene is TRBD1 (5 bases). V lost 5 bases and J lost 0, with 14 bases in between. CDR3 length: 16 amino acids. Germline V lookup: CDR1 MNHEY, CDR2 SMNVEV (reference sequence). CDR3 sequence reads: CASSPRQTLAKNIQYF. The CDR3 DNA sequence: TGTGCCAGCAGTCCTCGACAGACTCTAGCCAAAAACATTCAGTACTTC.